This T cell receptor (beta chain) comes out of a study of T cell responses to AZD1222 COVID-19 vaccine. Study information: Analysis merged second doses at about 4 or about 12 weeks. General observations from the study: Spike-specific TCR breadth and depth both grew after two AZD1222 doses. Reportedly, close to half of spike-specific TCRs are directed against unmutated variant regions. Just six or seven AZD1222 recipients tested seropositive at baseline.

The table came from immunoSEQ multiplex PCR; TCRdb's copy has only in-frame clones and leaves some out. The table includes some 89,000 clones, around 90% detected once. For this clone: The antigen remains undetermined.

This TCR came from an adult in good health. Sequenced here: peripheral blood, sampled on day 0 of AZD1222 vaccination.

CDR3: CASSASGGADTGELFF. The CDR3 nucleotides are TGTGCCAGCAGCGCTAGCGGGGGGGCGGACACCGGGGAGCTGTTTTTT. The chain combines TRBV9 with TRBJ2-2; 12 nucleotides align to TRBD2. This CDR3 contains 16 residues. CDR1 and CDR2 from the germline V gene are SGDLS and YYNGEE. V was clipped by 3 bases and J by 3 bases; unmatched bases: 3.